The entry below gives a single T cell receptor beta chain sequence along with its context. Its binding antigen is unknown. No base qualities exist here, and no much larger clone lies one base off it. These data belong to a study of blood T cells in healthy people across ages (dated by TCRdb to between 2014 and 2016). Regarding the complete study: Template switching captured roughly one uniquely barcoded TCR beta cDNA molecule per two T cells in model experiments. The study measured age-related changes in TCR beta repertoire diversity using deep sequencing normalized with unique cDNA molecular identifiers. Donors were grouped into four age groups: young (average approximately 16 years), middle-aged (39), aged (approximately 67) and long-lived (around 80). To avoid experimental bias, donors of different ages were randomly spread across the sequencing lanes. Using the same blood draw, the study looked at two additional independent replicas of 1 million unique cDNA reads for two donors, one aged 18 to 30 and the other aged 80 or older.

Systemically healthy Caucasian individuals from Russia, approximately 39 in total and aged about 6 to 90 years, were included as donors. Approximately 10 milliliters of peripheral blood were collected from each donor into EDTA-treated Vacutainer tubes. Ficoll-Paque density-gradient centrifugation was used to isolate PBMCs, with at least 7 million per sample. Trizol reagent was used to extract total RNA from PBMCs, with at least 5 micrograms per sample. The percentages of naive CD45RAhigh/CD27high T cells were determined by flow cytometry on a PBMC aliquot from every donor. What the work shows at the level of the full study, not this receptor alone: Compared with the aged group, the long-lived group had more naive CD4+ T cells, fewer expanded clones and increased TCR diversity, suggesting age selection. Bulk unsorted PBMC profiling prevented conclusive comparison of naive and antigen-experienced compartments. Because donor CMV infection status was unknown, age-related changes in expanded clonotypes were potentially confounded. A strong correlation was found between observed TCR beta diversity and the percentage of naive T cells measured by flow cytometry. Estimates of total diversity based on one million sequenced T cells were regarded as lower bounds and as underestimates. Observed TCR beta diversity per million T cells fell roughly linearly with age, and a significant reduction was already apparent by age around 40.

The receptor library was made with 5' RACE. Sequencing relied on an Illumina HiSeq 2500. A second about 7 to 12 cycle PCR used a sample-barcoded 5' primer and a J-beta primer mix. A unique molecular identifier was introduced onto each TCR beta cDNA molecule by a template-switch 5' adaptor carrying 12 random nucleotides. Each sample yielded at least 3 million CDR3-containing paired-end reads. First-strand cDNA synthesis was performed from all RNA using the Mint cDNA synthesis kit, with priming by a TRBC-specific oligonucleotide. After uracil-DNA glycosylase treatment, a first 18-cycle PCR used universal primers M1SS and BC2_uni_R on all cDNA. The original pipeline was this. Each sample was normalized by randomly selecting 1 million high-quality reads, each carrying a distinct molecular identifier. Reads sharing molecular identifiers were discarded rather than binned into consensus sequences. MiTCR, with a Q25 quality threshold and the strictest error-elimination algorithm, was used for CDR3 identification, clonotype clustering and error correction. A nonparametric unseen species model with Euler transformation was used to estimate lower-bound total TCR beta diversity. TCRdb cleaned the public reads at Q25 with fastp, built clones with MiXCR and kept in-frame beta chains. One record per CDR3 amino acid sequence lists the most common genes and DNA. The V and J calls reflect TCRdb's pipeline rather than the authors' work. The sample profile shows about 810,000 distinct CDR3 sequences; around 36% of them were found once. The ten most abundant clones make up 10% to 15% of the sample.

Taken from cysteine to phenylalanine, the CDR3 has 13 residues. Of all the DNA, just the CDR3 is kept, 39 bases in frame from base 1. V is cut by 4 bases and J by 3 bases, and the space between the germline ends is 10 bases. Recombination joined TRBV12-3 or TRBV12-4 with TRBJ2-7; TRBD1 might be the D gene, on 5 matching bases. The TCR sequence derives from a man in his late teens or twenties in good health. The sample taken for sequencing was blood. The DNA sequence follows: TGTGCCAGCAGTTCGGACACATTCTACGAGCAGTACTTC. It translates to CASSSDTFYEQYF.